This T cell receptor (beta chain) was captured in a study of T cells in Graves' hyperthyroidism and ophthalmopathy (dated by TCRdb to 2018 to 2020). Background on the whole study: Peripheral blood samples were taken at the time of initial diagnosis, prior to any treatment. To identify TCR V-J signatures that set the groups apart, the researchers used a discovery cohort of more than 95 patients, made up of roughly 40 with Graves' ophthalmopathy and about 60 with stable Graves' hyperthyroidism. In addition, the study compared T-cell repertoires in thyroid tissue and in blood from several Graves' hyperthyroidism patients. Whether ophthalmopathy could be predicted prospectively was tested in an independent validation cohort made up of under 20 hyperthyroidism patients plus 17 patients who later progressed to ophthalmopathy. According to the paper, TCR Vbeta CDR3 sequencing was carried out on about 140 peripheral blood samples, which came from about 45 ophthalmopathy, approximately 78 hyperthyroidism and approximately 17 progressor patients. The 75 to 100 discovery patients were divided at random into training and test sets in a 7:3 ratio. After sampling, hyperthyroidism patients received methimazole starting at 30 mg daily, and ophthalmopathy patients received high-dose intravenous methylprednisolone.

Stable Graves' hyperthyroidism was defined as no progression to ophthalmopathy during 18 months of follow-up. Hyperthyroidism patients were newly diagnosed, with disease duration under 2 months, and aged 18 to 65 years. Any patient with an uncontrolled infection, another autoimmune disease, pregnancy or lactation was excluded. Diagnoses were established on the basis of clinical symptoms, serum thyroxine and TRAb, thyroid ultrasound, and orbital computed tomography. PBMCs were isolated from approximately 10 ml of fresh peripheral blood by Ficoll-Paque density gradient centrifugation. Trizol reagent was used to extract total RNA, and RNA quality was then checked on an Agilent 2100 Bioanalyzer. This clonotype was recorded a few times. There is no known antigen for this receptor. Base-call qualities are not available, and no considerably larger clone is one nucleotide away. CDR1 LNHDA and CDR2 SQIVND were looked up in the germline V gene (reference sequence). The CDR3 has 15 amino acids, counting the end cysteine and phenylalanine. Here the CDR3 DNA is all that survives: 45 bases in frame from base 1. The V end loses 7 bases and the J end loses 7 bases, and a stretch of 19 bases separates them.

The TCR beta CDR3 regions were amplified from RNA transcripts. The TCR CDR3 was subjected to a first round of RT-PCR using the HTBI primer set and the Qiagen OneStep RT-PCR kit. Libraries were constructed in a second round of multiplex PCR, after which size selection and purification were carried out. Sequencing of the libraries was done on an Illumina HiSeq2000 using paired-end 100 bp reads. The original methods were these. SOAPnuke was used to process the raw data, throwing out any read that contained adapters or uncalled bases, had a mean Phred below 15, or lacked an exact constant-primer or identifier match. High-quality paired reads were merged with COPE v1.2.5, and unique nucleotide sequences were defined as clonotypes. Clonotypes were aligned to IMGT TRBV, TRBD and TRBJ reference segments using MiTCR v1.1. The analysis included only V-J combinations with a frequency above 0.0001, which together covered approximately 99% of the repertoires. A TCS score was defined as the ratio of F50 (clonal expansion) to E x V (chaos), with BLOSUM62-based TCRdist applied between CDR3 peptides within each V-J. Welch's t-statistics and random forest reduced 500 to 550 V-J features to 10 to 15, which were used in a naive Bayes classifier (R e1071). TCRdb trimmed public reads at Q25 via fastp, called clones via MiXCR and kept in-frame beta chains. One record per CDR3 amino acid sequence lists the most common genes and DNA. TCRdb assigned the V and J calls; the authors' analysis was not used. The table for this sample lists some 360,000 distinct CDR3 sequences; approximately 14% of them were counted only once. The biggest ten clones account for about 11% of the sample.

What the work shows at the level of the full study, not this receptor alone: Most expanded thyroid clonotypes (frequency above 0.001) were also detected in blood, suggesting blood repertoires may reflect thyroid immune responses. A model built on a 13 V-J signature distinguished ophthalmopathy from stable hyperthyroidism, reaching 85% to 90% sensitivity and about 81% specificity in cross-validation and 80%/75% in testing. During validation, the model predicted progression to ophthalmopathy a median of approximately 6.5 months ahead of onset, with approximately 70% sensitivity and 72% to 85% specificity. Sample size was not statistically predetermined, and investigators were not blinded to group allocation.

The sample comprised blood. The V gene is TRBV19 and the J gene is TRBJ1-4; TRBD1 is a possible D gene, resting on 6 matching bases. This clonotype was sampled from a woman aged 55-69 years with Graves' hyperthyroidism. The CDR3 loop reads CASTENSGAVEKLFF. The nucleotide sequence is TGTGCCAGTACCGAGAACTCGGGGGCCGTTGAAAAACTGTTTTTT.